The 22 T cell receptor beta chains below were found in one sample sequenced in a study of cytomegalovirus exposure and HLA in healthy donors. 60 Vbeta and 13 Jbeta primers were used in PCR. Method: immunoSEQ multiplex PCR; TCRdb's copy keeps in-frame clones and lacks some. The sample comprises around 100,000 clones, 10% of which are singletons, and roughly 5% rests with the top ten. Sequenced: PBMCs. These receptors all come from a man aged 35-49 years in good health and CMV-seropositive.

The rearrangement links TRBV30 to TRBJ1-5; TRBD1 might be the D (5 bases). CDR1 GTSNPN and CDR2 SVGIG come from the germline V gene (reference sequence). This CDR3 region has 15 residues. V was pared by 2 bases and J by 2 bases, with 13 bases between. Here the CDR3 DNA reads TGTGCCTGGAGTAGTAGGGGAGGGGGCAATCAGCCCCAGCATTTT. It encodes CAWSSRGGGNQPQHF.

A few counts support this clone. This sequence joins TRBV6-1 and TRBJ2-1; 8 bases are a match to TRBD2. The germline gives CDR1 MNHNS, CDR2 SASEGT. Losses at the gene ends were 8 bases for V and 5 bases for J; bases not matched to a gene: 8. CDR3 size: 14 residues. The CDR3 DNA sequence: TGTGCCAGCTTTCGGGAGGGCAGGCACAATGAGCAGTTCTTC. Translating it yields CASFREGRHNEQFF.

This clone occurred a few times. This sequence joins TRBV29-1 and TRBJ2-2; the match to TRBD2 covers 8 bases. The germline V gene has CDR1 SQVTM and CDR2 ANQGSEA. With 7 bases clipped from V and 7 bases from J, the junction kept 8 bases outside the gene matches. This CDR3 region has 13 residues. The CDR3 sequence: CSAERELNGELFF. The CDR3 coding sequence is TGCAGCGCCGAGCGGGAGTTGAACGGGGAGCTGTTTTTT.

This clone turned up a few times. The rearrangement uses TRBV11-2 and TRBJ2-7, with D possibly being TRBD2 (6 bases). The germline CDR1 and CDR2 sequences are SGHAT and FQNNGV. The CDR3 runs 15 residues. The V gene lost 1 base and the J gene lost 7 bases, with 17 bases spanning the gap. The DNA of the CDR3 is TGTGCCAGCAGCTTAGGTGTAGCGGCCTCGGAAGAGCAGTACTTC. Protein sequence: CASSLGVAASEEQYF.

V is TRBV11-2 and J is TRBJ1-1; the D is unclear. Per germline, CDR1 SGHAT and CDR2 FQNNGV. This CDR3 region has 12 residues. The V end was cut by 2 bases, the J end by 7 bases, with 8 bases between. DNA of the CDR3: TGTGCCAGCAGCTTAACGGGTTTTGAAGCTTTCTTT. It is translated as CASSLTGFEAFF.

The chain joins TRBV12-5 to TRBJ2-5; 11 nucleotides agree with TRBD1. Germline V gene data show CDR1 as LGHNT and CDR2 as FRNRAP. CDR3 length: 16 amino acids. J lost 4 bases, V lost 6 bases, and 10 bases had no gene match. CDR3: CASGLAGQGDRETQYF. The CDR3 DNA follows: TGTGCTAGTGGCCTGGCGGGACAGGGGGATCGAGAGACCCAGTACTTC.

The table lists this clone with a few counts. The V gene is TRBV30, the J gene TRBJ2-3; possible D gene TRBD2, 5 bases. Looked up from germline, CDR1 is GTSNPN and CDR2 is SVGIG (reference sequence). The V and J ends lost 2 bases and 2 bases respectively, with 14 bases between them. This CDR3 has 15 amino acids. CDR3 bases: TGTGCCTGGAGTATCTCGAGCGGCACCACAGATACGCAGTATTTT. It codes for CAWSISSGTTDTQYF. Variable domain in full (rest from reference TRBV30 and TRBJ2-3): SQTIHQWPATLVQPVGSPLSLECTVEGTSNPNLYWYRQAAGRGLQLLFYSVGIGQISSEVPQNLSASRPQDRQFILSSKKLLLSDSGFYLCAWSISSGTTDTQYFGPGTRLTVL.

In this sample, this clone turned up a few times. This chain links TRBV6-5 with TRBJ2-7; 9 bases are a match to TRBD1. J lost 1 base, V lost 10 bases, and 5 bases had no gene match. Germline V lookup: CDR1 MNHEY, CDR2 SVGAGI. The CDR3 is made up of 13 amino acids. The CDR3 DNA reads as TGTGCCATCGTTGGACAGGGGTCCTACGAGCAGTACTTC. This codes for CAIVGQGSYEQYF.

This chain joins TRBV7-2 and TRBJ2-3; a possible D gene is TRBD2 (5 bases). CDR1 is SGHTA and CDR2 is FQGNSA in the germline V gene. The CDR3 runs 16 residues. The V end lost 2 bases, the J end lost 1 base, and 13 bases lay between the germline ends. The CDR3 loop is CASSLQGSRGTDTQYF. The CDR3 DNA sequence: TGTGCCAGCAGCTTACAAGGGAGTCGCGGCACAGATACGCAGTATTTT.

The CDR3 loop is CSAKLNYEQYF. DNA of the CDR3: TGCAGCGCTAAACTGAACTACGAGCAGTACTTC. V and J are TRBV29-1 and TRBJ2-7; D is unclear. The ends were cut back, 7 bases at V and 3 bases at J, with 10 bases in the middle. CDR1 is SQVTM, CDR2 ANQGSEA, per germline. This CDR3 has 11 residues.

The chain uses TRBV7-2 and TRBJ2-1; D is ambiguous. Trimming took 0 bases from V and 10 from J, leaving 7 bases between them. CDR1 is SGHTA, CDR2 FQGNSA, per germline. The CDR3 contains 12 residues. CDR3: CASSLAAVEQFF. The CDR3 bases are TGTGCCAGCAGCTTAGCGGCGGTGGAGCAGTTCTTC.

The J gene is TRBJ2-5, the V gene TRBV2; D perhaps matches TRBD1 (6 bases). The ends were cut back, 4 bases at V and 4 bases at J, with 7 bases in the middle. Germline CDR1 and CDR2: SNHLY and FYNNEI. The CDR3 spans 12 residues. CDR3 amino acids: CASSVGGETQYF. The CDR3 DNA reads TGTGCCAGCAGTGTAGGGGGAGAGACCCAGTACTTC.

The J gene is TRBJ2-1, the V gene TRBV5-1, with TRBD1 identical over 10 bases. The CDR3 runs 15 residues. Losses at the gene ends were 2 bases for V and 6 bases for J; bases not matched to a gene: 5. The germline V gene has CDR1 SGHRS and CDR2 YFSETQ. This CDR3 reads CASSFGWDRGNEQFF. The CDR3 coding sequence is TGCGCCAGCAGCTTCGGTTGGGACAGGGGCAATGAGCAGTTCTTC. Full variable domain (missing parts from reference TRBV5-1 and TRBJ2-1): KAGVTQTPRYLIKTRGQQVTLSCSPISGHRSVSWYQQTPGQGLQFLFEYFSETQRNKGNFPGRFSGRQFSNSRSEMNVSTLELGDSALYLCASSFGWDRGNEQFFGPGTRLTVL.

The V and J genes are TRBV4-1 and TRBJ2-2; TRBD1 is a possible D gene (6 bases). The CDR3 has 17 amino acids. With 1 base removed from V and 4 bases from J, the gap between germline ends came to 16 bases. Germline-derived CDR1 and CDR2 are MGHRA and YSYEKL. The CDR3 nucleotides read TGCGCCAGCAGCCAAGGGTCAGGGGTATCGGCCACCGGGGAGCTGTTTTTT. This sequence encodes CASSQGSGVSATGELFF.

The table lists this clone with a few counts. The rearrangement joins TRBV18 to TRBJ2-1, with D uncertain. Germline CDR1 KGHSH, CDR2 LQKENI. This CDR3 contains 17 residues. V lost 0 bases and J lost 0, with 12 bases in between. Here the CDR3 DNA reads TGTGCCAGCTCACCACCGCTTGTTCTCAGCTCCTACAATGAGCAGTTCTTC. Translation: CASSPPLVLSSYNEQFF.

This rearrangement joins TRBV28 to TRBJ1-2; D gene unclear. Germline CDR1 reads MDHEN; CDR2 reads SYDVKM. The CDR3 loop spans 14 amino acids. V lost 5 bases and J 8 bases, leaving 18 bases between the germline ends. CDR3 sequence reads: CASSPREHFVGYTF. DNA for the CDR3: TGTGCCAGCAGTCCCCGGGAACACTTTGTCGGCTACACCTTC.

The table lists this clone with a few counts. The rearrangement uses TRBV7-8 and TRBJ2-2, with D perhaps TRBD1 (6 bases). The V end lost 5 bases, the J end lost 0 bases, and 13 bases lay between the germline ends. The germline CDR1 and CDR2 sequences are SGHVS and FQNEAQ. This CDR3 spans 16 amino acids. CDR3 bases: TGTGCCAGCAGCCCCAGGGGCGGACCGAACACCGGGGAGCTGTTTTTT. It codes for CASSPRGGPNTGELFF.

Here the CDR3 reads CASFPGRAGELFF. As DNA, the CDR3 is TGCGCCAGCTTTCCGGGGAGGGCCGGGGAGCTGTTTTTT. The chain links TRBV10-2 to TRBJ2-2; TRBD2 agrees at 7 bases. With 8 bases clipped from V and 6 bases from J, the junction kept 6 bases outside the gene matches. Germline lookup yields CDR1 WSHSY and CDR2 SAAADI. This CDR3 has 13 residues.

The genes are TRBV7-3 and TRBJ2-3; D is uncertain. The CDR3 contains 14 residues. The germline V and J ends were trimmed by 0 bases and 0 bases, with 4 bases remaining between them. Germline V gene sequence: CDR1 SGHTA, CDR2 FQGTGA. This CDR3 reads CASSLTGSTDTQYF. CDR3 DNA: TGTGCCAGCAGCTTAACTGGCAGCACAGATACGCAGTATTTT.

This clone was seen a handful of times. The chain links TRBV7-6 to TRBJ2-3, with D possibly being TRBD2 (6 bases). In germline, CDR1 is SGHVS, CDR2 FNYEAQ. The CDR3 has 19 residues. V gave up 3 bases and J gave up 2 bases, with 24 bases separating them. DNA for the CDR3: TGTGCCAGCAGCTTTGGGCCCAAGTCTAGCGAGGGGTTCACAGATACGCAGTATTTT. Its protein is CASSFGPKSSEGFTDTQYF.

The V and J genes are TRBV7-2 and TRBJ2-7; 8 bases are a match to TRBD2. CDR3 length: 15 amino acids. V was pared by 1 base and J by 5 bases, with 7 bases of the junction left unmatched. Germline CDR1 reads SGHTA; CDR2 reads FQGNSA. This CDR3 reads CASSLEAGDGDEQYF. CDR3 sequence (DNA): TGTGCCAGCAGCTTAGAAGCGGGGGACGGAGACGAGCAGTACTTC.

There are a few counts of this clone. The V call is TRBV21-1, the J call TRBJ2-7; the table calls TRBD1, which could not be checked here. TRBV21-1 is noted as a pseudogene. CDR3 size: 13 residues. CDR3 sequence: CASSKFLADEQYF. Written as DNA, the CDR3 is TGTGCCAGCAGCAAATTTCTGGCAGACGAGCAGTACTTC.